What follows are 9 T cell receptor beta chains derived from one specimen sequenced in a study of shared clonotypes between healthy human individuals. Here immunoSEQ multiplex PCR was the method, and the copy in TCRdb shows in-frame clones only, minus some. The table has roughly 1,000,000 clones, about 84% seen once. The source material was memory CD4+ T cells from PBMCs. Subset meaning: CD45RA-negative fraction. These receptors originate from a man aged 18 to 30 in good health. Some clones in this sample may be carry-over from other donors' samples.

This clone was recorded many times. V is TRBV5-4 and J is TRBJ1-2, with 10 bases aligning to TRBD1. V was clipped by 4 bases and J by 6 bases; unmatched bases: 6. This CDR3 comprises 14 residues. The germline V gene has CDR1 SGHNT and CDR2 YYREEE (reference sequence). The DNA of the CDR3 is TGTGCCAGCAGCGAGGGACAGGGGAGGAATGGCTACACCTTC. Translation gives CASSEGQGRNGYTF.

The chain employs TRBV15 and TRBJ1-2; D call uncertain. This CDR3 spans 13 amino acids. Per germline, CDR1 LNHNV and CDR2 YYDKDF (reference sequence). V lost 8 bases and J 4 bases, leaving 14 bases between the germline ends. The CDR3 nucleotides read TGTGCCACCGGACTCCCCGGCGGCTATGGCTACACCTTC. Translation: CATGLPGGYGYTF.

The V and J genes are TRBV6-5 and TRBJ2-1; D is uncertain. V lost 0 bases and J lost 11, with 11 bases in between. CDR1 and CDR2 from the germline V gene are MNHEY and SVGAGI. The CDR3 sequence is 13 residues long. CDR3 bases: TGTGCCAGCAGTTACTCCCCGGATTTTAAGCAGTTCTTC. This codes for CASSYSPDFKQFF.

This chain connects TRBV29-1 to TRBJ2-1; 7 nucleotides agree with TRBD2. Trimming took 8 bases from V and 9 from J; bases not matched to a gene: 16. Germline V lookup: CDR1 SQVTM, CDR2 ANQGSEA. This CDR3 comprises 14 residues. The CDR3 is CSTPLTLAVGEQFF. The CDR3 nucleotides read TGCAGCACCCCTCTGACGCTAGCGGTAGGTGAGCAGTTCTTC.

As DNA, the CDR3 is TGTGCCAGCAGCTGGGACAGGGAGGAGGCGCAGTATTTT. Protein: CASSWDREEAQYF. The J gene is TRBJ2-3, the V gene TRBV5-4, with 9 bases identical to TRBD1. This CDR3 has 13 amino acids. The trim removed 3 bases at V and 10 bases at J, leaving 6 bases unmatched. In germline, CDR1 is SGHNT, CDR2 YYREEE (reference sequence).

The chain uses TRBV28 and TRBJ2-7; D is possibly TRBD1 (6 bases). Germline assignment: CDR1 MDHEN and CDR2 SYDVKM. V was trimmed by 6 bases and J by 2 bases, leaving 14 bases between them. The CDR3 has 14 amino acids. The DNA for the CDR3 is TGTGCCAGCAGATCTCAGGGGTGGACCTACGAGCAGTACTTC. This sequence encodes CASRSQGWTYEQYF.

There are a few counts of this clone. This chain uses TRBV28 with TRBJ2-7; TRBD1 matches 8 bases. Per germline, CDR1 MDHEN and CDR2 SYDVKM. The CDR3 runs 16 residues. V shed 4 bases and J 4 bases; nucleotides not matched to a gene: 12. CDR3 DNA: TGTGCCAGCAGTTCTCCGGGACAGGCAGGGGGGTACGAGCAGTACTTC. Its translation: CASSSPGQAGGYEQYF.

CDR3 nucleotides: TGTGCCAGCAGCCCAGCTAGCGGGAGGGGGTCCTACGAGCAGTACTTC. Translation: CASSPASGRGSYEQYF. The chain is built from TRBV7-2 and TRBJ2-7, with 12 nucleotides matching TRBD2. This CDR3 is 16 amino acids long. Germline values: CDR1 SGHTA, CDR2 FQGNSA. The junction had 6 bases not matched to a gene; V was cut back by 5 bases and J by 1 base.

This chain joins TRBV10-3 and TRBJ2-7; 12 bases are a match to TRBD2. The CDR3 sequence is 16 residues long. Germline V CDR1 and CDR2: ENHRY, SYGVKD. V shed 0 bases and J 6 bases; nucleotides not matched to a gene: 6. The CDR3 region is CAISESPASGRVEQYF. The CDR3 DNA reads TGTGCCATCAGTGAGTCACCGGCTAGCGGGAGGGTCGAGCAGTACTTC.